This T cell receptor beta chain was profiled in a study of blood T cell repertoires in COVID-19. Study-wide background: COVID-19 samples, acute and convalescent, were from the United States, Italy and Spain.

This clone has only one observation. As originally analysed: Nucleated cell number was recorded as an estimate derived from reference gene primer amplification. The protocol was immunoSEQ multiplex PCR, while the TCRdb copy is restricted to in-frame clones and leaves out a portion. D and trimming were read from the DNA, whereas the V and J calls and clone size are those reported in that table. The sample yields about 200,000 clones, around nine tenths seen once. V gave up 6 bases and J gave up 0 bases; unmatched junction bases: 6. This CDR3 has 15 residues. The germline CDR1 and CDR2 sequences are SNHLY and FYNNEI.

The sequenced sample consisted of peripheral blood. This chain links TRBV2 with TRBJ1-1, with 8 bases matching TRBD1. The sequence was collected from a man younger than 35 with active or convalescent COVID-19. Here the CDR3 reads CASRDRQGMNTEAFF. CDR3 sequence (DNA): TGTGCCAGCAGGGATCGACAGGGGATGAACACTGAAGCTTTCTTT.